This T cell receptor beta chain was retrieved from a study of blood T cell repertoires in COVID-19. Study summary: Donors in the United States, Italy and Spain gave samples during acute or convalescent COVID-19.

The ends were cut back, 4 bases at V and 6 bases at J, with 12 bases in the middle. This CDR3 has 13 residues. CDR1 is MRHNA, CDR2 SNTAGT, per germline. How the authors handled the data: Amplified reference gene primers provided the basis for estimating nucleated cell counts. The method was immunoSEQ multiplex PCR; TCRdb's version includes in-frame clones alone and lacks a portion of them. D and trimming come from the DNA, and the V and J calls and clone size come from that table. The repertoire has 200,000 to 300,000 clones, under 90% of them found once; the top ten carry around 4%. Participants were aged roughly 18 to 95 years, lived in 20 to 30 US areas, and enrolled virtually.

The V and J genes are TRBV6-4 and TRBJ1-1, with D maybe TRBD1 (6 bases). Sequenced sample: PBMCs or T cells enriched from blood (not recorded which). This clonotype was obtained from a woman in her 30s with acute COVID-19. CDR3 sequence reads: CASSAGARAEAFF. The CDR3 nucleotides are TGTGCCAGCAGTGCAGGGGCAAGGGCTGAAGCTTTCTTT.